One T cell receptor (beta chain) is described in this entry. Possible read error: a much larger clone is one base away. The data were taken from a study of blood T cell repertoires in COVID-19. Clones were sequenced by immunoSEQ multiplex PCR, and TCRdb holds only the in-frame ones, with some missing. The repertoire has approximately 340,000 clones, more than 70% of them found once; the top ten carry approximately 3%. V lost 0 bases to trimming and J lost 0 bases, with 6 bases between them. CDR3 length equals 14 residues. The germline gives CDR1 MNHNY, CDR2 SVGAGI (reference sequence). The V and J genes are TRBV6-6 and TRBJ2-7, with D perhaps matching TRBD2 (5 bases). The sequencing input was peripheral blood. This receptor was taken from a man aged 30-40 years with active or convalescent COVID-19. CDR3 sequence reads: CASSYSAGSYEQYF. CDR3 nucleotides: TGTGCCAGCAGTTACTCGGCGGGCTCCTACGAGCAGTACTTC.